This T cell receptor beta chain is drawn from a study of blood T cell repertoires in COVID-19. Study-level information: There were acute and convalescent COVID-19 samples, and they came from the United States, Italy and Spain. PBMCs, B-cell-depleted T cells, or T cells were the source of the cDNA or gDNA that made up the material.

This clone has only a few counts. Other DNA sequences in the same sample also yield this CDR3. The CDR3 is 14 residues long. Per the germline V gene, CDR1 is SEHNR and CDR2 is FQNEAQ (reference sequence). The J segment lost 1 base and the V segment lost 5 bases, leaving 1 base of the junction unmatched. Profiled with immunoSEQ multiplex PCR; TCRdb holds only in-frame clones, not every one. The data contain about 230,000 clones, approximately 85% of them singletons. The receptor comes from a man aged 50-59 years with COVID-19, enrolled during active disease. The sequenced sample consisted of peripheral blood. The chain combines TRBV7-9 with TRBJ1-1; 10 nucleotides match TRBD1. CDR3 protein: CASSRTGGNTEAFF. The CDR3 nucleotides read TGTGCCAGCAGCAGGACAGGGGGGAACACTGAAGCTTTCTTT.